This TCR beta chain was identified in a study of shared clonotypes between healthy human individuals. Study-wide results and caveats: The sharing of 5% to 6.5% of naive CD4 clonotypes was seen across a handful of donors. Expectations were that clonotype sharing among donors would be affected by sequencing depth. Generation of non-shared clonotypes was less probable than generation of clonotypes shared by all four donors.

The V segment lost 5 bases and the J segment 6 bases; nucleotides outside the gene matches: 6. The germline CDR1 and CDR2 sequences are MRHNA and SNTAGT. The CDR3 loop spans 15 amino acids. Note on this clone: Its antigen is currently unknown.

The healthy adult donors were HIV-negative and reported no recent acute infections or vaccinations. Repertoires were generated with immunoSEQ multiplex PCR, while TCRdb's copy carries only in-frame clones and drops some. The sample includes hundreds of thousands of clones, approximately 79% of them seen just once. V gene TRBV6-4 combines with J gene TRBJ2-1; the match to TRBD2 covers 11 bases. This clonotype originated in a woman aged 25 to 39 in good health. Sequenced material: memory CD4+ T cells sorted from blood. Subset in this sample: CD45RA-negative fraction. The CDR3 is CASSSLAGAPNEQFF. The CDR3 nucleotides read TGTGCCAGCAGTTCACTAGCGGGAGCCCCCAATGAGCAGTTCTTC.